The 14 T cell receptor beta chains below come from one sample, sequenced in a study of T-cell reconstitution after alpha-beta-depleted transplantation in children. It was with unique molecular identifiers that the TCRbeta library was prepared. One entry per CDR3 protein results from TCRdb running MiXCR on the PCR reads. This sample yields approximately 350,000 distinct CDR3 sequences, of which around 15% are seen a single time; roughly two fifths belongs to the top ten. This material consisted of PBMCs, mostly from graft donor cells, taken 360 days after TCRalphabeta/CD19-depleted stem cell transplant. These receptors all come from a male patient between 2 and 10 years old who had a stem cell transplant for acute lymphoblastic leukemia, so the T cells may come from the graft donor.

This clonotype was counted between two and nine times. CDR3 sequence: CASSTLDWRNTDTQYF. CDR3 coding DNA: TGTGCCAGCAGTACTCTGGATTGGAGGAACACAGATACGCAGTATTTT. The chain links TRBV28 to TRBJ2-3, with a tentative D call TRBD2 (5 bases). CDR1 and CDR2 from the germline V gene are MDHEN and SYDVKM. This CDR3 is built from 16 residues. Trimming removed 5 bases at V and 2 bases at J, with 17 bases between.

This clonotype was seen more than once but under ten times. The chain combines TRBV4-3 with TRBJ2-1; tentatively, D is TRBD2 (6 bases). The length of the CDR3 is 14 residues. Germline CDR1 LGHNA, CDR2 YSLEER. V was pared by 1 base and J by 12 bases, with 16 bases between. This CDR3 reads CASSQGLAADGQFF. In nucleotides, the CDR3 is TGCGCCAGCAGCCAAGGGTTAGCGGCCGACGGGCAGTTCTTC.

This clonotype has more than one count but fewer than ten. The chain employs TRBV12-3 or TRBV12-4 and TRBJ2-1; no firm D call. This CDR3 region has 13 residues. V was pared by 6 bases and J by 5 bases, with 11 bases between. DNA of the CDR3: TGTGCCAGCAGCCCTGCCCCCCACAATGAGCAGTTCTTC. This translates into CASSPAPHNEQFF.

CDR3 bases: TGTGCCTGGAGTGTCCCTCAGACCTACGAGCAGTACTTC. This translates into CAWSVPQTYEQYF. This chain joins TRBV30 and TRBJ2-7; D unresolved. V was trimmed by 0 bases and J by 2 bases, leaving 8 bases between them. CDR3 length: 13 amino acids. Germline-derived CDR1 and CDR2 are GTSNPN and SVGIG (reference sequence).

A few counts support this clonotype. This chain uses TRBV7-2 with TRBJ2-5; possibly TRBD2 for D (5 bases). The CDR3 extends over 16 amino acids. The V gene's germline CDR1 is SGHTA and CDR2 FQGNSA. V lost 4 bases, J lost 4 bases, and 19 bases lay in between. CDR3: CASSWYRTSVRETQYF. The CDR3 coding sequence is TGTGCCAGCAGCTGGTATCGGACTTCAGTCAGAGAGACCCAGTACTTC.

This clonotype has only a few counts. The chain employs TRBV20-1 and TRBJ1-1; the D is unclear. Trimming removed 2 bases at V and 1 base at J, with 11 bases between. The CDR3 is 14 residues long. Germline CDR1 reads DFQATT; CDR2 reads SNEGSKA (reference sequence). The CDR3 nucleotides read TGCAGTGCTAGAACACCGAGAAGGAACACTGAAGCTTTCTTT. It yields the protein CSARTPRRNTEAFF.

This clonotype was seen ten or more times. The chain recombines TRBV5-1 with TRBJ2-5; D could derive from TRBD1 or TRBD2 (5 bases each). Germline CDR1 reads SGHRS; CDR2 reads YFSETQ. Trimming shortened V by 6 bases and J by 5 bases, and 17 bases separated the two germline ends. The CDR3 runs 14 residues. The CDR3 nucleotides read TGCGCCAGCACCAGAATAGGGGAGACGGAGACCCAGTACTTC. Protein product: CASTRIGETETQYF.

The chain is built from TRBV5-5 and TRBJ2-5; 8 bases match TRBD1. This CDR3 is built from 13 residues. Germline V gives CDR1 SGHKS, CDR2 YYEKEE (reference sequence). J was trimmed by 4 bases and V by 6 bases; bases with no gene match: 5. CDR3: CASTGGFVETQYF. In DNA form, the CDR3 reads TGTGCCAGCACAGGGGGCTTCGTAGAGACCCAGTACTTC. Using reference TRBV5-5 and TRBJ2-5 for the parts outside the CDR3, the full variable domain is DAGVTQSPTHLIKTRGQQVTLRCSPISGHKSVSWYQQVLGQGPQFIFQYYEKEERGRGNFPDRFSARQFPNYSSELNVNALLLGDSALYLCASTGGFVETQYFGPGTRLLVL.

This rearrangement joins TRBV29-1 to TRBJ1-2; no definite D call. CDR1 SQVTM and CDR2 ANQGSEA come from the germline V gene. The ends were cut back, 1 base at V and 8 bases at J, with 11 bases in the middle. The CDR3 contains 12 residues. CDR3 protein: CSVEAPGRGYTF. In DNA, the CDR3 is TGCAGCGTTGAAGCACCAGGACGAGGCTACACCTTC.

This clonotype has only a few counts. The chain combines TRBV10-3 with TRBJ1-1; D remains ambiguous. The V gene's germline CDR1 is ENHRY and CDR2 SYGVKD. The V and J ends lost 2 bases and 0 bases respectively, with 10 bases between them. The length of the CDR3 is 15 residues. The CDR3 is CAISERSIMNTEAFF. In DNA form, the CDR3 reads TGTGCCATCAGTGAGCGGTCAATCATGAACACTGAAGCTTTCTTT.

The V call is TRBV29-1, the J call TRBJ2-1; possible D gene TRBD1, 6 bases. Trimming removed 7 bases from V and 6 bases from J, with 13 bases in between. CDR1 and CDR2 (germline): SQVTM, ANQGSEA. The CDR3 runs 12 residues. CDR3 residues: CSGAEGVNEQFF. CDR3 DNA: TGCAGCGGAGCTGAGGGGGTCAATGAGCAGTTCTTC.

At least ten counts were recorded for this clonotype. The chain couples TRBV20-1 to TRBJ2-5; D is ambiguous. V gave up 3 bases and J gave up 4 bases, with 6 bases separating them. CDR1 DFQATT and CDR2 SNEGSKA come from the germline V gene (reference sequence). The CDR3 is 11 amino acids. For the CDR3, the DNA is TGCAGTGCTAGGGCTGGAGAGACCCAGTACTTC. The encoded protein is CSARAGETQYF.

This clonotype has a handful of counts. CDR3 nucleotide sequence: TGTGCCAGCAGCCCCCGGGTAGCCGGTGAGCAGTTCTTC. Protein product: CASSPRVAGEQFF. This chain links TRBV9 with TRBJ2-1; D not certain. With 4 bases removed from V and 9 bases from J, the gap between germline ends came to 14 bases. CDR1 and CDR2 from the germline V gene are SGDLS and YYNGEE. This CDR3 is 13 amino acids long.

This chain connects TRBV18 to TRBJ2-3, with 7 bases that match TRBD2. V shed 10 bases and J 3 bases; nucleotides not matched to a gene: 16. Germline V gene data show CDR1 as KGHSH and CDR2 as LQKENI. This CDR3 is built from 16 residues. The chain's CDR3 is CATTHAGLGRTDTQYF. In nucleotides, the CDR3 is TGTGCCACCACCCATGCTGGACTAGGGCGGACAGATACGCAGTATTTT.